This TCR beta chain was captured by sequencing in a study of CD8 T cells in ankylosing spondylitis listed by TCRdb under 2017. Looking at the study overall: To find TCR variants linked to disease, the study profiled T cell receptor beta repertoires in ankylosing spondylitis patients and healthy donors. Peripheral blood was sampled, and synovial fluid was also collected from ankylosing spondylitis patients. In total, the full study cohort was made up of 108 healthy donors and approximately 24 ankylosing spondylitis patients.

Comments on this clonotype: No antigen is known for it. No qualities accompany the bases; no much larger clone lies one base away.

The sequencing machine was an Illumina HiSeq 2500. TCR beta libraries were prepared by quantitative 5'-RACE with molecular barcodes. The paper's data handling went like this. A new computational method based on a probabilistic model of VDJ rearrangement was used to identify disease-linked TCR variants. TCRdb reworked the public reads: Q25 trimming with fastp, MiXCR clone assembly, productive beta chains retained. Rows are unified per CDR3 protein, each entry keeping the most common DNA and genes. In this record, the V and J calls reflect TCRdb's handling and not the investigators' own analysis. This sample comprises just under 550,000 distinct CDR3 sequences, approximately 11% of them detected only once. The top ten clones comprise around 7% of the sample. General study outcomes and caveats: Some of the motif variants had been reported before in the synovial fluid and blood of reactive arthritis patients, a finding that suggests common disease-initiation mechanisms. Blood from ankylosing spondylitis patients appeared to be characterized by a TCR beta motif composed of roughly 8 highly homologous amino acid variants. A CD8+ phenotype was shown by the disease-linked clones, which were found at relatively low frequencies in peripheral blood. According to the report, matched synovial fluid samples from ankylosing spondylitis patients were significantly enriched for the disease-linked clones.

Reading from cysteine to phenylalanine, the CDR3 counts 15 amino acids. Only the CDR3 part of the read is kept: 45 bases, read in frame from the first base. Deletion took 2 bases off V and 1 base off J, with a span of 10 bases between the germline ends. Looking up the germline V gene yields CDR1 KGHDR and CDR2 SFDVKD. This receptor was obtained from a male donor with ankylosing spondylitis. The V and J segments used are TRBV24-1 and TRBJ1-1, and possibly TRBD1, on 5 matching bases. The sequencing input was blood, either unsorted or a sorted T cell fraction (not recorded which). The CDR3 is CATSDSEQANTEAFF. The DNA reads TGTGCCACCAGTGATTCCGAACAGGCGAACACTGAAGCTTTCTTT.